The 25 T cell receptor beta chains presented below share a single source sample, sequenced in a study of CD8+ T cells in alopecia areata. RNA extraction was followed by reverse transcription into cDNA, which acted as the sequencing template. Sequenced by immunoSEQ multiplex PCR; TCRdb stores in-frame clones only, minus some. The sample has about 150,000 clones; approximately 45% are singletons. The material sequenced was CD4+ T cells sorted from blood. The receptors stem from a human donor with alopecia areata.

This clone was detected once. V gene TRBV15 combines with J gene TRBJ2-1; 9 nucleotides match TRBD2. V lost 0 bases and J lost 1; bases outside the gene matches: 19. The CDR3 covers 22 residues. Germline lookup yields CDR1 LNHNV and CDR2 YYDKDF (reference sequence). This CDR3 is CATSRDFRTAGGRRASYNEQFF. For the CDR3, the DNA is TGTGCCACCAGCAGAGATTTCAGGACAGCGGGAGGTCGTCGGGCGTCCTACAATGAGCAGTTCTTC.

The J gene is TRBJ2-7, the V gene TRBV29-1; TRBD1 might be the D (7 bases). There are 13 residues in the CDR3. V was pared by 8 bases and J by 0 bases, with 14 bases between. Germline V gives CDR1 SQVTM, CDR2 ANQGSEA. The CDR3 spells CSPRGQSSYEQYF. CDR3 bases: TGCAGCCCGCGGGGACAGAGCTCCTACGAGCAGTACTTC.

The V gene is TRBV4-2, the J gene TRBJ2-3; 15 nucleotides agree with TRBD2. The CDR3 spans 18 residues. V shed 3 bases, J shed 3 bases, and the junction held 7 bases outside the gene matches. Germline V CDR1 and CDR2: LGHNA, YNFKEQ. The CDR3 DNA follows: TGTGCCAGCAGCCATCCCCACGGGACTAGCGGGAGGACAGATACGCAGTATTTT. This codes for CASSHPHGTSGRTDTQYF.

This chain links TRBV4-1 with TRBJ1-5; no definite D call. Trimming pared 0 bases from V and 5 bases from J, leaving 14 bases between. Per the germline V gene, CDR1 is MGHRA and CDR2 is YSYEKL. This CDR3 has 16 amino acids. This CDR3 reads CASSQDRAAIDQPQHF. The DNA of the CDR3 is TGCGCCAGCAGCCAAGATCGGGCAGCCATTGATCAGCCCCAGCATTTT.

The chain's CDR3 is CASRIRGADTQYF. CDR3 nucleotide sequence: TGTGCCAGCAGGATACGGGGGGCAGATACGCAGTATTTT. The chain recombines TRBV27 with TRBJ2-3; TRBD2 matches 7 bases. The J segment lost 4 bases and the V segment lost 6 bases, leaving 4 bases of the junction unmatched. This CDR3 spans 13 amino acids. CDR1 and CDR2 (germline): MNHEY, SMNVEV (reference sequence).

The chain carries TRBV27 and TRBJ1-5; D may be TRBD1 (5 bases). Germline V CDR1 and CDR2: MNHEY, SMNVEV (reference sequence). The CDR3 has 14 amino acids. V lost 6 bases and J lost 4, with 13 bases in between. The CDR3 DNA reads TGTGCCAGCAGCAAGGGACGATTTAATCAGCCCCAGCATTTT. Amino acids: CASSKGRFNQPQHF.

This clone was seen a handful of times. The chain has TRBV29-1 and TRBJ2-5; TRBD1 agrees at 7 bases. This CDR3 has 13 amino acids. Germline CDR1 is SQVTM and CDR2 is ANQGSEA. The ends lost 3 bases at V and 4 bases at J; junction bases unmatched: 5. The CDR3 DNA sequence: TGCAGCGTTGAGACAGGGTTTGGAGAGACCCAGTACTTC. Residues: CSVETGFGETQYF.

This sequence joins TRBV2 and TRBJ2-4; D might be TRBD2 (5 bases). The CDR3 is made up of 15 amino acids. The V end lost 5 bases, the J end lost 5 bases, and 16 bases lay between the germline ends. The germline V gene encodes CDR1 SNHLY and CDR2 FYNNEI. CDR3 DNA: TGTGCCAGCAGTTTAGGGAGACGGAAGGAAAACATTCAGTACTTC. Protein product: CASSLGRRKENIQYF.

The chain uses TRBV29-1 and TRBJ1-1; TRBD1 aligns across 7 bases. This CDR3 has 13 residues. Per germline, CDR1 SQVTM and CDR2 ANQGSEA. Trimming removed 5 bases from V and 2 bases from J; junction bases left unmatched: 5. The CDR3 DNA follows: TGCAGCGTTAAGGGACAGCAAAACACTGAAGCTTTCTTT. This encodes CSVKGQQNTEAFF.

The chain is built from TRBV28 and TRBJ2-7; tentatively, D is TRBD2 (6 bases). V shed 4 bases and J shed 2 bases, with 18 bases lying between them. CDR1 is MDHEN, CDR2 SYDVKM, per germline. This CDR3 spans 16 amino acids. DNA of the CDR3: TGTGCCAGCAGTTCCTGGGATTGGGACTCCACCTACGAGCAGTACTTC. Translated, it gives CASSSWDWDSTYEQYF.

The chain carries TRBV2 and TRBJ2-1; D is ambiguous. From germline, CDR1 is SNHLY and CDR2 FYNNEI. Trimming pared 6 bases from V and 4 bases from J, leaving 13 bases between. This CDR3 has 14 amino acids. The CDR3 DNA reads TGTGCCAGCAGCCAAATGAGGCAATACAATGAGCAGTTCTTC. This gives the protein CASSQMRQYNEQFF.

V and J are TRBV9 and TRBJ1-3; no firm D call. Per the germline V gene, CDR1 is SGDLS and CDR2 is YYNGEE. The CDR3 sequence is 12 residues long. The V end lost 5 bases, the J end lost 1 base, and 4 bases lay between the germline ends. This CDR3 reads CASSGSGNTIYF. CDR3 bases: TGTGCCAGCAGTGGGTCTGGAAACACCATATATTTT.

CDR3 nucleotide sequence: TGTGCCAGCTCGAAAAGTCAACAAGAGACCCAGTACTTC. This gives the protein CASSKSQQETQYF. The genes are TRBV18 and TRBJ2-5, with D hard to call. V shed 6 bases and J shed 2 bases, with 10 bases lying between them. The CDR3 runs to 13 residues. CDR1 and CDR2 (germline): KGHSH, LQKENI.

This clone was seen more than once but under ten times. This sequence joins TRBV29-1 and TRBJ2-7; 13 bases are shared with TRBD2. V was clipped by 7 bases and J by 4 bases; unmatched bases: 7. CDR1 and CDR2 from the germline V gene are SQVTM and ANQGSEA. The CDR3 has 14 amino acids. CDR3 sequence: CSAAGTSGNYEQYF. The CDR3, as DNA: TGCAGCGCCGCCGGGACTAGCGGGAATTACGAGCAGTACTTC.

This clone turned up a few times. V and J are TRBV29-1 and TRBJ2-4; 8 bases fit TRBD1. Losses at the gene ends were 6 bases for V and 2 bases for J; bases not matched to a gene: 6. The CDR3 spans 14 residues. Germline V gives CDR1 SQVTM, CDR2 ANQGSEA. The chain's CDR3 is CSVTGASPKNIQYF. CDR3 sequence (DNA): TGCAGCGTGACAGGGGCCTCTCCCAAAAACATTCAGTACTTC.

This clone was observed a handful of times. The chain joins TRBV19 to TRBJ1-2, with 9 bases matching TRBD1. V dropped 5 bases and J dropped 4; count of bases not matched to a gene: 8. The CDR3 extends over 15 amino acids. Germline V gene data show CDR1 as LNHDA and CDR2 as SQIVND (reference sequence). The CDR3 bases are TGTGCCAGTAGTGCCAACGGACAGGGGCGCTATGGCTACACCTTC. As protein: CASSANGQGRYGYTF. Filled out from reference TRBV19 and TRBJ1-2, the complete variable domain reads DGGITQSPKYLFRKEGQNVTLSCEQNLNHDAMYWYRQDPGQGLRLIYYSQIVNDFQKGDIAEGYSVSREKKESFPLTVTSAQKNPTAFYLCASSANGQGRYGYTFGSGTRLTVV.

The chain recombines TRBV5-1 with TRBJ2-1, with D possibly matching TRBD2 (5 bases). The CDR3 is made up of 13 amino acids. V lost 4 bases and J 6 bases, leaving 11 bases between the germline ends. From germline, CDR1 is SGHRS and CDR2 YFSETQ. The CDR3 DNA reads TGCGCCAGCAGCAGATCTAGCTGCAATGAGCAGTTCTTC. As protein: CASSRSSCNEQFF.

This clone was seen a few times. Here the CDR3 reads CASRDIKLTGANVLTF. The CDR3 DNA reads as TGCGCCAGCAGAGATATTAAGCTTACAGGGGCCAACGTCCTGACTTTC. The chain combines TRBV4-1 with TRBJ2-6; the D is unclear. With 6 bases removed from V and 4 bases from J, the gap between germline ends came to 16 bases. Germline assignment: CDR1 MGHRA and CDR2 YSYEKL. The length of the CDR3 is 16 residues.

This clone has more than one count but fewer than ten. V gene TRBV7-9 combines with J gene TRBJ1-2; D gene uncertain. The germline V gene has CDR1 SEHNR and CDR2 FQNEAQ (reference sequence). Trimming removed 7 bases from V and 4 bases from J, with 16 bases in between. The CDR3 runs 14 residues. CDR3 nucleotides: TGTGCCAGCACCATCCTCGGGCAGGCCTATGGCTACACCTTC. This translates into CASTILGQAYGYTF.

The CDR3 coding sequence is TGTGCCTGGAGCTTGGGGTTAGACTATGGCTACACCTTC. This codes for CAWSLGLDYGYTF. V and J are TRBV30 and TRBJ1-2; D is uncertain. Germline lookup yields CDR1 GTSNPN and CDR2 SVGIG (reference sequence). This CDR3 has 13 amino acids. Trimming pared 3 bases from V and 3 bases from J, leaving 11 bases between.

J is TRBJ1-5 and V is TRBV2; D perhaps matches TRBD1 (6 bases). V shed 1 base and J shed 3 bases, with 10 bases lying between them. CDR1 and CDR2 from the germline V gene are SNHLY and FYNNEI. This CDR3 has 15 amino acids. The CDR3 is CASSEEAGANQPQHF. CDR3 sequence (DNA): TGTGCCAGCAGTGAAGAGGCAGGGGCCAATCAGCCCCAGCATTTT.

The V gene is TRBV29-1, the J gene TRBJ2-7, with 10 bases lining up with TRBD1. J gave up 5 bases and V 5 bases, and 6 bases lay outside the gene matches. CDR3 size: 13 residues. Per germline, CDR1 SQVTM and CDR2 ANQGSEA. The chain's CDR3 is CSVRQGAVHEQYF. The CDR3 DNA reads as TGCAGCGTTAGACAGGGGGCGGTTCACGAGCAGTACTTC.

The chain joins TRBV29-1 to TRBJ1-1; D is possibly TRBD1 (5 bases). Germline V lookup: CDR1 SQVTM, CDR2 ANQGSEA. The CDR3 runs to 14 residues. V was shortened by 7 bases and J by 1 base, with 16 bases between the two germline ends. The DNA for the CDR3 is TGCAGCGCCCTAGATGGGGGTTGGAACACTGAAGCTTTCTTT. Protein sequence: CSALDGGWNTEAFF.

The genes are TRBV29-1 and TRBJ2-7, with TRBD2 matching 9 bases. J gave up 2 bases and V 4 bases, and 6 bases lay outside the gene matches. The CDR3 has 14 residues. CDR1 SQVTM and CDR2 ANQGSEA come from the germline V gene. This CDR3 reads CSVGRLAGTYEQYF. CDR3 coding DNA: TGCAGCGTTGGTCGTCTAGCGGGGACCTACGAGCAGTACTTC.

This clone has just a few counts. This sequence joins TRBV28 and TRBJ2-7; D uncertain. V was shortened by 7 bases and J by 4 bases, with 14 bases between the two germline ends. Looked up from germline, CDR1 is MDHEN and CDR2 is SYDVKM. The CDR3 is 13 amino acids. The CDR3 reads CASTGQPTYEQYF. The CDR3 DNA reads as TGTGCCAGCACAGGCCAACCTACATACGAGCAGTACTTC.